This entry lists 14 T cell receptor beta chains sequenced from one sample in a study of post-analysis software for immune sequencing data. Unique-molecular-identifier-tagged TCR beta cDNA libraries were used. TCRdb recomputed calls from the PCR reads with MiXCR, one row per CDR3 protein. The sample lists roughly 430,000 distinct CDR3 sequences, roughly 40% occurring once. Findings of the study overall: About 5 TRBV segments appeared more often in patients than in controls, and TRBV5-6, TRBV5-1 and TRBV20-1 were among these.

No cognate antigen is known for these TCRs. Input material: blood. Receptor source: a girl aged 2-10 years with multiple sclerosis.

This clonotype was seen a handful of times. This chain uses TRBV7-9 with TRBJ2-1, with 9 nucleotides matching TRBD1. Germline CDR1 reads SEHNR; CDR2 reads FQNEAQ (reference sequence). Losses at the gene ends were 5 bases for V and 9 bases for J; bases not matched to a gene: 11. The CDR3 length is 15 residues. CDR3 DNA: TGTGCCAGCAGCCCCGGGACAGGGTACGTTAGTGAGCAGTTCTTC. Protein sequence: CASSPGTGYVSEQFF.

The chain is built from TRBV20-1 and TRBJ2-7; the match to TRBD2 covers 13 bases. Germline CDR1 and CDR2: DFQATT and SNEGSKA (reference sequence). V lost 6 bases, J lost 6 bases, and 5 bases stayed unmatched. This CDR3 is 13 amino acids long. DNA of the CDR3: TGCAGTGCCAGACTAGCGGGAGGCTCCGAGCAGTACTTC. Translation: CSARLAGGSEQYF.

V usage is TRBV2 and J usage is TRBJ2-1; TRBD1 agrees at 9 bases. With 4 bases clipped from V and 3 bases from J, the junction kept 13 bases outside the gene matches. The CDR3 totals 18 residues. Germline V lookup: CDR1 SNHLY, CDR2 FYNNEI. In DNA, the CDR3 is TGTGCCAGCAGTGCTCCGGGACAGGGTTTATTGGGCTACAATGAGCAGTTCTTC. This sequence encodes CASSAPGQGLLGYNEQFF.

The chain is built from TRBV18 and TRBJ1-1; D perhaps matches TRBD1 (5 bases). Germline CDR1 and CDR2: KGHSH and LQKENI. Between the trimmed V and J ends, which lost 3 bases and 8 bases, there was a span of 10 bases. The CDR3 consists of 12 residues. The chain's CDR3 is CASSPGGREAFF. The CDR3 DNA reads as TGTGCCAGCTCACCCGGGGGTAGGGAAGCTTTCTTT.

V and J are TRBV5-1 and TRBJ2-5; 7 nucleotides line up with TRBD1. J was trimmed by 1 base and V by 4 bases; bases with no gene match: 7. Germline V gene sequence: CDR1 SGHRS, CDR2 YFSETQ. The CDR3 consists of 15 residues. The CDR3 nucleotides are TGCGCCAGCAGCCCAAGACAGGGAACCCAAGAGACCCAGTACTTC. This translates into CASSPRQGTQETQYF.

The chain couples TRBV20-1 to TRBJ2-7, with 7 bases lining up with TRBD1. The germline CDR1 and CDR2 sequences are DFQATT and SNEGSKA (reference sequence). J gave up 3 bases and V 6 bases, and 8 bases lay outside the gene matches. CDR3 length: 13 residues. CDR3 DNA: TGCAGTGCGAAGCGACAGGGTGGCTACGAGCAGTACTTC. This encodes CSAKRQGGYEQYF.

V and J are TRBV4-2 and TRBJ1-2; D gene uncertain. Trimming removed 0 bases at V and 7 bases at J, with 12 bases between. Germline V lookup: CDR1 LGHNA, CDR2 YNFKEQ. The CDR3 is 14 residues long. CDR3 DNA: TGTGCCAGCAGCCAAGATAGGGTATGGGTTGGCTACACCTTC. It specifies CASSQDRVWVGYTF.

The chain links TRBV7-9 to TRBJ2-5; 7 bases agree with TRBD1. V lost 5 bases, J lost 5 bases, and 8 bases stayed unmatched. The germline CDR1 and CDR2 sequences are SEHNR and FQNEAQ (reference sequence). CDR3 length: 14 amino acids. This CDR3 is CASSPPTGDETQYF. The CDR3 bases are TGTGCCAGCAGCCCACCCACAGGGGATGAGACCCAGTACTTC.

Details on this clonotype: At one boundary the junction diverges from the germline segment, which might be a read error. V gene TRBV7-9 combines with J gene TRBJ2-5; D is uncertain. Per the germline V gene, CDR1 is SEHNR and CDR2 is FQNEAQ (reference sequence). The length of the CDR3 is 16 residues. The CDR3: CASSLVLAWQQETQYF. The DNA for the CDR3 is TGTGCTAGCAGCTTAGTACTGGCTTGGCAGCAAGAGACCCAGTACTTC.

The gene calls are TRBV10-3 and TRBJ2-7; 7 nucleotides match TRBD2. The V segment lost 10 bases and the J segment 2 bases; nucleotides outside the gene matches: 14. Per germline, CDR1 ENHRY and CDR2 SYGVKD. This CDR3 has 15 residues. The CDR3 sequence: CATQDGGSETYEQYF. CDR3 in DNA: TGTGCCACCCAGGACGGGGGGAGCGAAACCTACGAGCAGTACTTC.

The sample holds a few counts of this clonotype. This chain uses TRBV5-1 with TRBJ2-1; D is uncertain. The CDR3 runs to 14 residues. Looked up from germline, CDR1 is SGHRS and CDR2 is YFSETQ. Deletions cut 4 bases from V and 8 bases from J, with 16 bases between. The CDR3 spells CASSDTPLGDEQFF. The CDR3 DNA follows: TGCGCCAGCAGCGATACCCCCCTGGGCGATGAGCAGTTCTTC.

As concerns this clonotype: One junction end disagrees with the germline gene, perhaps due to a read error. The chain joins TRBV5-1 to TRBJ1-4; 8 positions agree with TRBD1. Per germline, CDR1 SGHRS and CDR2 YFSETQ. The CDR3 consists of 16 residues. CDR3 DNA: TGCGCCAGCAGCTTGGGGACAGGGCCCGGGTATGAAAAACGGTTTTTT. It is translated as CASSLGTGPGYEKRFF. Together with reference TRBV5-1 and TRBJ1-4, the CDR3 gives the full variable domain: KAGVTQTPRYLIKTRGQQVTLSCSPISGHRSVSWYQQTPGQGLQFLFEYFSETQRNKGNFPGRFSGRQFSNSRSEMNVSTLELGDSALYLCASSLGTGPGYEKRFFGSGTQLSVL.

A few counts support this clonotype. The chain combines TRBV7-8 with TRBJ2-3; D call uncertain. CDR1 is SGHVS and CDR2 is FQNEAQ in the germline V gene. The CDR3 sequence is 15 residues long. The germline V and J ends were trimmed by 1 base and 6 bases, with 14 bases remaining between them. CDR3: CASSLVLWARDTQYF. CDR3 DNA sequence: TGTGCCAGCAGCTTAGTGCTCTGGGCACGGGATACGCAGTATTTT.

The genes are TRBV5-1 and TRBJ2-3; D ambiguous. The germline gives CDR1 SGHRS, CDR2 YFSETQ. Trimming took 3 bases from V and 4 from J, leaving 12 bases between them. This CDR3 has 14 residues. The CDR3 nucleotides read TGCGCCAGCAGCTACGCAGACGGAGCAGATACGCAGTATTTT. Protein sequence: CASSYADGADTQYF.